The T cell receptor beta chain described here comes from a study of cytomegalovirus exposure and HLA in healthy donors. Study conclusions and caveats: Researchers catalogued 160 or so TCR beta chains as cytomegalovirus-associated.

With 60 Vbeta and 13 Jbeta primers, the PCR was carried out. Here immunoSEQ multiplex PCR was the method, and the copy in TCRdb shows in-frame clones only, minus some. This table holds roughly 97,000 clones, 78% found once. Germline V gene lookup returns CDR1 MDHEN and CDR2 SYDVKM. The CDR3 totals 14 residues. Points on this clone: Antigen unknown.

The V gene is TRBV28, the J gene TRBJ2-6; D unresolved. Source material: PBMCs. This TCR was sampled from a woman between 40 and 50 years old in good health and CMV-seronegative. Written as DNA, the CDR3 is TGTGCAGCTGGGCCCCCGCTTGGGGCCAACGTCCTGACTTTC. It codes for CAAGPPLGANVLTF.